Here is one TCR beta chain with its context. At one boundary the junction diverges from the germline segment, which might be a read error. The data are from a study of T cells after somatic rescue of genetic block. Sequencing used immunoSEQ multiplex PCR; TCRdb keeps in-frame clones, though not all of them. The table lists tens of thousands of clones, under 95% of them singletons. The CDR3 consists of 14 residues. The V gene's germline CDR1 is LNHNV and CDR2 YYDKDF (reference sequence). This receptor was obtained from a man aged 30-40 years. The rearrangement uses TRBV15 and TRBJ1-2, with D perhaps matching TRBD1 (6 bases). Specimen: peripheral blood mononuclear cells (PBMCs). The CDR3 nucleotides read TGTGCCACCAGCCGAGACAGGAGTAACTATGGCTACACCTTC. Residues: CATSRDRSNYGYTF.